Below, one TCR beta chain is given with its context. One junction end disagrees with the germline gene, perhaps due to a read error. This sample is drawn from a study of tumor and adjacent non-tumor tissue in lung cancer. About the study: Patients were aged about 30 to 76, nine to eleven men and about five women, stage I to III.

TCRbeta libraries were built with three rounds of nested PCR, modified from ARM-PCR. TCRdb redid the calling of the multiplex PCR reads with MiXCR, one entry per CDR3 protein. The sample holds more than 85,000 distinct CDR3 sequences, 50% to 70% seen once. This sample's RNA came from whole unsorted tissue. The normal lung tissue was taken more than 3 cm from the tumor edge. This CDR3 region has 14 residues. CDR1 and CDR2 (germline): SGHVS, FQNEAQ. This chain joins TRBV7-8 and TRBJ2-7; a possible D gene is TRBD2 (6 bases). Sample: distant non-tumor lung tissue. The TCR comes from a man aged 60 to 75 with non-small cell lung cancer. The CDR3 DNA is TGCGCCAGCAGTAGTGCCCCCGGCGGGAATGAGCGGTACTTC. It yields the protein CASSSAPGGNERYF.